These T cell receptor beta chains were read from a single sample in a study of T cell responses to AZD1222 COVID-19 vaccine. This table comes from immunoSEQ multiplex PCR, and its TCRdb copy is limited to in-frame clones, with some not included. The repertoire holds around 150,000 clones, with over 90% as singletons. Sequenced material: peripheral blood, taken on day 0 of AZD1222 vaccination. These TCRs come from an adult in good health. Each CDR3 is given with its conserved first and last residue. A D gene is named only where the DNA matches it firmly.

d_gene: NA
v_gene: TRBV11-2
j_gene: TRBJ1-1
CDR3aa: CASSLVGIDTEAFF
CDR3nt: TGTGCCAGCAGCTTAGTAGGGATCGACACTGAAGCTTTCTTT

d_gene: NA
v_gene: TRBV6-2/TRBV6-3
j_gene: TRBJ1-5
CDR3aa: CASSLDGTLSEPQHF
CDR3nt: TGTGCCAGCAGTTTAGATGGGACCCTTTCTGAGCCCCAGCATTTT

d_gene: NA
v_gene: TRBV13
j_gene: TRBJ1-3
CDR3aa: CASSRFAASGNTIYF
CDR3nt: TGTGCCAGCAGCAGATTCGCCGCTTCAGGAAACACCATATATTTT

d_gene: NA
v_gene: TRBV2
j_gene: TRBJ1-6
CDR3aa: CASRGAPGSPLHF
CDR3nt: TGTGCCAGTCGAGGGGCTCCGGGATCACCCCTCCACTTT

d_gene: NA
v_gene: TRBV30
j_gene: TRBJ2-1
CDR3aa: CAWRDWSSYNEQFF
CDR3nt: TGTGCCTGGAGGGACTGGAGCTCCTACAATGAGCAGTTCTTC

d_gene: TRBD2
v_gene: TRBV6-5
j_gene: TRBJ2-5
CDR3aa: CASSPGSGGEETQYF
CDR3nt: TGTGCCAGCAGTCCCGGGAGCGGGGGAGAAGAGACCCAGTACTTC

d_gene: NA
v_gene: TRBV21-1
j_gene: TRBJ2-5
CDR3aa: CASSFRTSGGAGETQYF
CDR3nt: TGTGCCAGCAGCTTTCGGACTAGCGGGGGGGCTGGAGAGACCCAGTACTTC

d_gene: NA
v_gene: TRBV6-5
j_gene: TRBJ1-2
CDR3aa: CASSYSGAAGGYTF
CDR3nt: TGTGCCAGCAGTTACTCAGGGGCGGCCGGTGGCTACACCTTC

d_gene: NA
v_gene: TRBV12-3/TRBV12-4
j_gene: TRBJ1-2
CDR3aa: CASSFRSRGYTF
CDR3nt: TGTGCCAGCAGTTTCCGGAGCCGAGGCTACACCTTC

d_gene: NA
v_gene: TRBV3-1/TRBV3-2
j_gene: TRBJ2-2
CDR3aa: CASSQGSTSGELFF
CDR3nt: TGTGCCAGCAGCCAAGGATCGACTAGCGGGGAGCTGTTTTTT

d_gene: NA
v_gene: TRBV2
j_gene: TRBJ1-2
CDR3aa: CASRAGYVGYTF
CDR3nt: TGTGCCAGCCGCGCAGGGTACGTTGGCTACACCTTC

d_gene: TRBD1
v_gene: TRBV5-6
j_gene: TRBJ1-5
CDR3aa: CASSLGTGGSFSQPQHF
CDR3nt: TGTGCCAGCAGCTTAGGGACAGGGGGCTCTTTCAGTCAGCCCCAGCATTTT

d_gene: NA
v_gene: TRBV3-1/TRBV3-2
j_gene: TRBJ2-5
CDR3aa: CASSQIATQYF
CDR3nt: TGTGCCAGCAGCCAGATAGCGACCCAGTACTTC

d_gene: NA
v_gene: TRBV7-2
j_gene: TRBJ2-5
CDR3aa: CASSLSRPEGTQYF
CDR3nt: TGTGCCAGCAGCTTATCTAGGCCAGAAGGGACCCAGTACTTC

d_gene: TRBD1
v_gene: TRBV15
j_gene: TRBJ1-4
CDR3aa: CATSRAGGASEKLFF
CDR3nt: TGTGCCACCAGCAGAGCAGGGGGCGCTTCTGAAAAACTGTTTTTT

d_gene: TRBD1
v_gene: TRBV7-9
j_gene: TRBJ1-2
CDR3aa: CASSSAGTGFGDTF
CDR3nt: TGTGCCAGCAGCTCAGCCGGGACAGGATTTGGGGACACCTTC

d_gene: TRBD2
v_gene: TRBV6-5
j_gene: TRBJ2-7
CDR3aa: CASRGSSGYEQYF
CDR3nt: TGTGCCAGCAGGGGGTCTAGCGGCTACGAGCAGTACTTC

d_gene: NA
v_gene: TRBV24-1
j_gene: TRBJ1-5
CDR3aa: CATSGGGSSDSNQPQHF
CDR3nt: TGTGCCACCAGTGGAGGAGGCTCATCAGATAGCAATCAGCCCCAGCATTTT